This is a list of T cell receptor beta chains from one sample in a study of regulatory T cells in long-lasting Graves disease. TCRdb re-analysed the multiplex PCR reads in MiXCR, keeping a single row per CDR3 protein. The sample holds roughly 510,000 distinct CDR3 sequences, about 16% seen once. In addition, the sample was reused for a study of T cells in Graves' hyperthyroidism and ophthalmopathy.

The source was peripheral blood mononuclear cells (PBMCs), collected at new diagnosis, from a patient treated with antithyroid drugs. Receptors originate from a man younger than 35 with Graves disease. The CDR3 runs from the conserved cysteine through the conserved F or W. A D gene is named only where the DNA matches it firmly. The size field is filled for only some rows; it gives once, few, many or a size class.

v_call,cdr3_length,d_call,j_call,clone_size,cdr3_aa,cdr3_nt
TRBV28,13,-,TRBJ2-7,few,CASRLDIAYEQYF,TGTGCCAGCAGGCTAGACATTGCCTACGAGCAGTACTTC
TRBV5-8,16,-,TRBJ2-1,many,CASSGGPAAPYNEQFF,TGTGCCAGCAGCGGGGGCCCGGCGGCTCCCTACAATGAGCAGTTCTTC
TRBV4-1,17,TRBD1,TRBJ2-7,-,CASSQDGEYRGDYEQYF,TGCGCCAGCAGCCAAGATGGGGAGTACAGGGGTGATTACGAGCAGTACTTC
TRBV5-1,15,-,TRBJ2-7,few,CASKRRTPNLREQYF,TGCGCCAGCAAAAGGAGGACTCCCAATCTACGAGAGCAGTACTTC
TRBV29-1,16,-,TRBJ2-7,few,CSVGPRFYTGMYEQYF,TGCAGCGTTGGGCCCCGTTTTTATACAGGGATGTACGAGCAGTACTTC
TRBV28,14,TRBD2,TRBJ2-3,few,CASIMTSGRDTQYF,TGTGCCAGCATCATGACTAGCGGGCGAGATACGCAGTATTTT
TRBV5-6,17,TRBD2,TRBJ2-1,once,CASSLASGRPGAHEQFF,TGTGCCAGCAGCTTGGCCAGCGGGAGGCCGGGGGCCCATGAGCAGTTCTTC
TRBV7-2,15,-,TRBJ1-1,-,CASSFAGIRSTEAFF,TGTGCCAGCAGCTTCGCAGGGATTCGGAGCACTGAAGCTTTCTTT
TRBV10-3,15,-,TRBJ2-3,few,CAISEGRAGTDTQYF,TGTGCCATCAGTGAGGGGCGCGCGGGCACAGATACGCAGTATTTT
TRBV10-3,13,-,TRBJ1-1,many,CAIRGDKNTEAFF,TGTGCCATCAGGGGGGACAAGAACACTGAAGCTTTCTTT
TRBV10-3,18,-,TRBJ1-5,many,CAISELGGSLSGNQPQHF,TGTGCCATCAGTGAGTTGGGTGGCTCCCTCTCGGGGAATCAGCCCCAGCATTTT
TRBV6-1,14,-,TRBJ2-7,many,CASRRSGLRYEQYF,TGTGCCAGCAGACGAAGCGGGTTGCGATACGAGCAGTACTTC
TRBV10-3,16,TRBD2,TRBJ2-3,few,CAISPGTSGARDTQYF,TGTGCCATCAGTCCCGGGACTAGCGGGGCCAGAGATACGCAGTATTTT
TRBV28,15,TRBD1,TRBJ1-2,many,CASSLTTGTVYGYTF,TGTGCCAGCAGCCTGACTACCGGGACAGTCTATGGCTACACCTTC
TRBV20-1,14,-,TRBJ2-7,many,CSARKAGRKDEQYF,TGCAGTGCTAGAAAGGCAGGCAGAAAAGACGAGCAGTACTTC
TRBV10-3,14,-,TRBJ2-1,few,CAIRNREYYNEQFF,TGTGCCATCCGGAATCGGGAATACTACAATGAGCAGTTCTTC
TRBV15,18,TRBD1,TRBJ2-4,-,CATSREQSGGIAKNIQYF,TGTGCCACCAGCAGAGAACAATCAGGGGGTATAGCCAAAAACATTCAGTACTTC
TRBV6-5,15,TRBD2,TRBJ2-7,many,CASSYAGTSGYEQYF,TGTGCCAGCAGTTACGCGGGGACTAGCGGGTACGAGCAGTACTTC
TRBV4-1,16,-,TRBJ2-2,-,CASSRGEGTNTGELFF,TGCGCCAGCAGCCGAGGAGAAGGTACGAACACCGGGGAGCTGTTTTTT
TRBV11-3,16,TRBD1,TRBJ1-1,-,CASTPTKTGDGGEAFF,TGTGCCAGCACCCCAACAAAAACAGGGGACGGCGGTGAAGCTTTCTTT
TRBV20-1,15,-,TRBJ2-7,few,CSARDGAGTSYGQYF,TGCAGTGCTAGAGATGGCGCGGGTACCTCCTACGGGCAGTACTTC
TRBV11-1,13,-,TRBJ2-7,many,CASSSTISYEQYF,TGTGCCAGCAGCTCGACTATCTCCTACGAGCAGTACTTC
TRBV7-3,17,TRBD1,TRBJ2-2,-,CVSSLSGTGDRTGELFF,TGTGTCAGCAGCTTATCAGGAACAGGGGATCGGACCGGGGAGCTGTTTTTT
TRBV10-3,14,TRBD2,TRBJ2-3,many,CAISPGGGTDTQYF,TGTGCCATCAGTCCGGGGGGAGGCACAGATACGCAGTATTTT
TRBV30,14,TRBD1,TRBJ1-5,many,CAWSIGQVGQPQHF,TGTGCCTGGAGTATCGGACAGGTGGGCCAGCCCCAGCATTTT
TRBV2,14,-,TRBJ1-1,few,CASSDSQPNTEAFF,TGTGCCAGCAGTGATAGCCAGCCGAACACTGAAGCTTTCTTT
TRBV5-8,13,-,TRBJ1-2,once,CASVLIGHYGYTF,TGTGCCAGCGTTTTGATCGGACACTATGGCTACACCTTC
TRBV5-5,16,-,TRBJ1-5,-,CASSPLWTQTGQPQHF,TGTGCCAGCAGCCCCCTTTGGACCCAGACTGGCCAGCCCCAGCATTTT
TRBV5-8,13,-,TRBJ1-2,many,CASSFGINYGYTF,TGTGCCAGCAGCTTCGGGATTAACTATGGCTACACCTTC
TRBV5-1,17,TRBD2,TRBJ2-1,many,CASSLVAGGGTYNEQFF,TGCGCCAGCAGCTTGGTAGCGGGAGGGGGGACCTACAATGAGCAGTTCTTC
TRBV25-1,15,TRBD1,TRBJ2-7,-,CASSDGEQGAYEQYF,TGTGCCAGCAGTGATGGGGAACAGGGGGCCTACGAGCAGTACTTC
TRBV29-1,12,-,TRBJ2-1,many,CSVRREDHEQFF,TGCAGCGTTCGGCGCGAGGACCATGAGCAGTTCTTC
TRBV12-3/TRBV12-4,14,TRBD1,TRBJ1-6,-,CASRLDRGPSPLHF,TGTGCCAGCAGACTGGACAGGGGGCCCTCACCCCTCCACTTT
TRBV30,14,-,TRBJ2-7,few,CAWSRVAATYEQYF,TGTGCCTGGAGTCGGGTAGCGGCAACCTACGAGCAGTACTTC
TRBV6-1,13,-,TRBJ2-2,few,CASTRQVAGELFF,TGTGCCAGCACTCGACAGGTGGCCGGGGAGCTGTTTTTT
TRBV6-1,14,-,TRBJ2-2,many,CASSDNLNTGELFF,TGTGCCAGCAGCGACAACCTGAACACCGGGGAGCTGTTTTTT
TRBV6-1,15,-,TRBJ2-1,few,CASSRPGVSYNEQFF,TGTGCCAGCAGCCGCCCTGGGGTCTCCTACAATGAGCAGTTCTTC
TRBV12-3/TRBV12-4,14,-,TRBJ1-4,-,CASSSTGLGEKLFF,TGTGCCAGCAGCTCCACGGGATTAGGAGAAAAACTGTTTTTT
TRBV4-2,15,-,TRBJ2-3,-,CASSQGSGVVDTQYF,TGTGCCAGCAGCCAAGGTTCGGGAGTGGTAGATACGCAGTATTTT
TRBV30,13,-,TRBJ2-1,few,CAWSVNPWDEQFF,TGTGCCTGGAGTGTAAACCCCTGGGATGAGCAGTTCTTC
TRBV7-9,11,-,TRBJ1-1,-,CAGDLNAEAFF,TGTGCCGGAGACCTGAACGCTGAAGCTTTCTTT
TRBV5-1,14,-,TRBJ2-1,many,CASSQEQGYNEQFF,TGCGCCAGCAGCCAGGAGCAGGGTTACAATGAGCAGTTCTTC
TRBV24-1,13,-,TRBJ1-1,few,CASEEGPNTEAFF,TGTGCCTCCGAGGAGGGGCCCAACACTGAAGCTTTCTTT
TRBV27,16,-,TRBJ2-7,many,CASSLRGVSSHYEQYF,TGTGCCAGCAGTTTACGAGGGGTCTCTTCCCACTACGAGCAGTACTTC
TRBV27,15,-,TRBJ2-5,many,CASSLLGLPQETQYF,TGTGCCAGCAGTTTACTTGGTCTTCCTCAAGAGACCCAGTACTTC
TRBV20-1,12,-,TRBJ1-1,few,CSASGTSTEAFF,TGCAGTGCTTCCGGGACATCCACTGAAGCTTTCTTT
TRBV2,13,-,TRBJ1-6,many,CASNQEGNSPLHF,TGTGCCAGCAACCAGGAGGGTAATTCACCCCTCCACTTT
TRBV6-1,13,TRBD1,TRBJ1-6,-,CASRETGYSPLHF,TGTGCCAGCAGAGAGACAGGGTACTCACCCCTCCACTTT
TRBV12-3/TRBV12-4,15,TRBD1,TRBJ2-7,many,CASSGAGQGSYEQYF,TGTGCCAGCAGTGGGGCAGGACAGGGATCCTACGAGCAGTACTTC
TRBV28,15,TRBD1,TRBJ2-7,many,CASTWDRTSSYEQYF,TGTGCCAGCACTTGGGACAGGACGAGCTCCTACGAGCAGTACTTC
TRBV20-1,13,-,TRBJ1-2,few,CSAREGGAYGYTF,TGCAGTGCTAGAGAAGGGGGGGCATATGGCTACACCTTC
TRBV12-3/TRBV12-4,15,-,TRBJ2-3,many,CASPILNPRRDTRYF,TGTGCCAGCCCAATCCTGAATCCCCGAAGAGATACGCGGTATTTT
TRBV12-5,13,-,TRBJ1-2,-,CASGLVGGYGYTF,TGTGCTAGTGGTTTGGTAGGGGGATATGGCTACACCTTC